This TCR beta chain appears in the sequencing data of a study of control samples from healthy donors and cancer patients. The germline V gene has CDR1 DFQATT and CDR2 SNEGSKA (reference sequence). The CDR3 sequence is 13 residues long. With 3 bases removed from V and 0 bases from J, the gap between germline ends came to 8 bases. The assay was immunoSEQ multiplex PCR, and TCRdb's table has in-frame clones only and misses some. In the table there are tens of thousands of clones, 87% of which are singletons. Sequencing was performed on blood. The origin of this receptor is a woman in her fifties or sixties in good health. The V gene is TRBV20-1, the J gene TRBJ1-1; D unresolved. The CDR3 region is CSASGTLNTEAFF. In DNA form, the CDR3 reads TGCAGTGCTAGTGGCACCTTGAACACTGAAGCTTTCTTT.